These T cell receptor beta chains were read from a single sample in a study of vaccination effects on CD4 cells after COVID-19. Measured with immunoSEQ multiplex PCR; TCRdb has only the in-frame clones, and not every one. The sample lists 30,000 to 40,000 clones, about 80% occurring once. Their recognized antigens are unknown. Sequences were derived from CD4+ T cells from PBMCs cultured without peptide, sampled before COVID-19 vaccination. All receptors derive from a human donor who received a COVID-19 vaccine. The CDR3 runs from the conserved cysteine through the conserved F or W. A D gene is named only where the DNA matches it firmly. Clone size is given for some rows only: seen once, a few or many times, or a class if the clone is expanded.

D gene: -; J gene: TRBJ2-4; V gene: TRBV4-3; clone size: -; CDR3 DNA: TGCGCCAGCAGCCAAGTGTTCCGAGTAGCCAAAAACATTCAGTACTTC; CDR3 protein: CASSQVFRVAKNIQYF
D gene: -; J gene: TRBJ1-5; V gene: TRBV7-2; clone size: -; CDR3 DNA: TGTGCCAGCAGCTTAGTTGGGACTCTGGGGGTGGATCAGCCCCAGCATTTT; CDR3 protein: CASSLVGTLGVDQPQHF
D gene: TRBD1; J gene: TRBJ2-3; V gene: TRBV10-1; clone size: -; CDR3 DNA: TGCGCCAGCAGTGAAACAGGGGAAGATACGCAGTATTTT; CDR3 protein: CASSETGEDTQYF
D gene: TRBD1; J gene: TRBJ2-1; V gene: TRBV5-1; clone size: -; CDR3 DNA: TGCGCCAGCAGCATCGTAGGGGGCGGATCAAATGAGCAGTTCTTC; CDR3 protein: CASSIVGGGSNEQFF
D gene: -; J gene: TRBJ2-1; V gene: TRBV7-2; clone size: -; CDR3 DNA: TGTGCCAGCAGCTTACGTTCTAGGGCTACCCTAACCTACAATGAGCAGTTCTTC; CDR3 protein: CASSLRSRATLTYNEQFF
D gene: TRBD1; J gene: TRBJ1-2; V gene: TRBV27; clone size: -; CDR3 DNA: TGTGCCAGCAGTTCCGTCGACAGGGGCGCCTATGGCTACACCTTC; CDR3 protein: CASSSVDRGAYGYTF
D gene: TRBD2; J gene: TRBJ2-3; V gene: TRBV12-5; clone size: -; CDR3 DNA: TGTGCTAGTGGTTTGCCCCGTTTGGGGGGGTCTCTCACAGATACGCAGTATTTT; CDR3 protein: CASGLPRLGGSLTDTQYF
D gene: -; J gene: TRBJ2-2; V gene: TRBV7-2; clone size: once; CDR3 DNA: TGTGCCAGCGGGGGGTACATCACCGGGGAGCTGTTTTTT; CDR3 protein: CASGGYITGELFF
D gene: -; J gene: TRBJ1-3; V gene: TRBV7-9; clone size: few; CDR3 DNA: TGTGCCAGCAGCCCACGAACAGTGGGAAACACCATATATTTT; CDR3 protein: CASSPRTVGNTIYF
D gene: -; J gene: TRBJ2-2; V gene: TRBV4-2; clone size: -; CDR3 DNA: TGTGCCAGCAGTCCCCTGGGGGCGCTGAACACCGGGGAGCTGTTTTTT; CDR3 protein: CASSPLGALNTGELFF
D gene: -; J gene: TRBJ1-4; V gene: TRBV7-9; clone size: once; CDR3 DNA: TGTGCCAGCACCGCGACAGGAACTAATGAAAAACTGTTTTTT; CDR3 protein: CASTATGTNEKLFF
D gene: -; J gene: TRBJ2-3; V gene: TRBV6-4; clone size: -; CDR3 DNA: TGTGCCAGCAGTAGGACTTTGAGCACAGATACGCAGTATTTT; CDR3 protein: CASSRTLSTDTQYF
D gene: -; J gene: TRBJ2-5; V gene: TRBV18; clone size: -; CDR3 DNA: TGTGCCAGCTCACGAGACAACGCACAAGAGACCCAGTACTTC; CDR3 protein: CASSRDNAQETQYF
D gene: -; J gene: TRBJ1-2; V gene: TRBV2; clone size: -; CDR3 DNA: TGTGCCAGCAGGGCAACCGGGACGGTCTATGGCTACACCTTC; CDR3 protein: CASRATGTVYGYTF
D gene: -; J gene: TRBJ1-5; V gene: TRBV19; clone size: -; CDR3 DNA: TGTGCCAGTATACGCTCGACAGGAAATAGCAATCAGCCCCAGCATTTT; CDR3 protein: CASIRSTGNSNQPQHF
D gene: TRBD1; J gene: TRBJ1-1; V gene: TRBV28; clone size: once; CDR3 DNA: TGTGCCAGCGTAAACCGACAGGGTAGCACTGAAGCTTTCTTT; CDR3 protein: CASVNRQGSTEAFF
D gene: TRBD1; J gene: TRBJ1-4; V gene: TRBV7-8; clone size: -; CDR3 DNA: TGTGCCAGTGGGAACAGGGGTAGGGAAAAACTGTTTTTT; CDR3 protein: CASGNRGREKLFF
D gene: -; J gene: TRBJ1-5; V gene: TRBV30; clone size: -; CDR3 DNA: TGTGCCTGGAGTTCGGAGGGCAATCAGCCCCAGCATTTT; CDR3 protein: CAWSSEGNQPQHF
D gene: -; J gene: TRBJ2-3; V gene: TRBV6-4; clone size: -; CDR3 DNA: TGTGCCAGCAGTAGACTTAGCACAGATACGCAGTATTTT; CDR3 protein: CASSRLSTDTQYF
D gene: TRBD1; J gene: TRBJ1-3; V gene: TRBV6-6; clone size: once; CDR3 DNA: TGTGCCAGCAGTTTTAACAGGGGCTCTGGAAACACCATATATTTT; CDR3 protein: CASSFNRGSGNTIYF
D gene: -; J gene: TRBJ1-5; V gene: TRBV19; clone size: -; CDR3 DNA: TGTGCCAGTAGTATGAGGGGGAATAGCAATCAGCCCCAGCATTTT; CDR3 protein: CASSMRGNSNQPQHF
D gene: TRBD1; J gene: TRBJ2-2; V gene: TRBV6-2/TRBV6-3; clone size: -; CDR3 DNA: TGTGCCAGCAGTTCACAGGGGCTGGTAACCGGGGAGCTGTTTTTT; CDR3 protein: CASSSQGLVTGELFF
D gene: TRBD1; J gene: TRBJ2-4; V gene: TRBV3-1/TRBV3-2; clone size: few; CDR3 DNA: TGTGCCAGCAGCCAAGATAGGGGGCACATTCAGTACTTC; CDR3 protein: CASSQDRGHIQYF
D gene: -; J gene: TRBJ1-1; V gene: TRBV30; clone size: -; CDR3 DNA: TGTGCCTGGAAAGGGCCGTTGGGTGAAGCTTTCTTT; CDR3 protein: CAWKGPLGEAFF
D gene: -; J gene: TRBJ1-2; V gene: TRBV3-1/TRBV3-2; clone size: few; CDR3 DNA: TGTGCCAGCAGCCAAGTAACCTCAGGGGGCTACACCTTC; CDR3 protein: CASSQVTSGGYTF
D gene: -; J gene: TRBJ1-2; V gene: TRBV6-1; clone size: -; CDR3 DNA: TGTGCCAGCAGCTTCGACAGTCCTGATGGCTACACCTTC; CDR3 protein: CASSFDSPDGYTF
D gene: -; J gene: TRBJ2-2; V gene: TRBV4-3; clone size: -; CDR3 DNA: TGCGCCAGCAAATACAGGGTAAACACCGGGGAGCTGTTTTTT; CDR3 protein: CASKYRVNTGELFF
D gene: TRBD1; J gene: TRBJ2-4; V gene: TRBV27; clone size: -; CDR3 DNA: TGTGCCAGCAAGGCAGGGGGAGCCAAAAACATTCAGTACTTC; CDR3 protein: CASKAGGAKNIQYF
D gene: -; J gene: TRBJ1-3; V gene: TRBV3-1/TRBV3-2; clone size: -; CDR3 DNA: TGTGCCAGCAGCCCTAATTCTGGAAACACCATATATTTT; CDR3 protein: CASSPNSGNTIYF
D gene: -; J gene: TRBJ2-2; V gene: TRBV6-5; clone size: -; CDR3 DNA: TGTGCCAGCAGTTACGGCGGGAACACCGGGGAGCTGTTTTTT; CDR3 protein: CASSYGGNTGELFF
D gene: TRBD1; J gene: TRBJ2-5; V gene: TRBV18; clone size: -; CDR3 DNA: TGTGCCAGCTCCCCGGGACAGATAGAGACCCAGTACTTC; CDR3 protein: CASSPGQIETQYF
D gene: -; J gene: TRBJ1-5; V gene: TRBV19; clone size: few; CDR3 DNA: TGTGCCAGTACCCCGGGTCAATCGGCTCAGCCCCAGCATTTT; CDR3 protein: CASTPGQSAQPQHF
D gene: -; J gene: TRBJ1-2; V gene: TRBV5-1; clone size: -; CDR3 DNA: TGCGCCAGCAGCTCTGATAGGGTCGGCTACACCTTC; CDR3 protein: CASSSDRVGYTF
D gene: -; J gene: TRBJ1-5; V gene: TRBV6-2/TRBV6-3; clone size: -; CDR3 DNA: TGTGCCAGCAGTTACTCGAATGTGGTTTCTCAGCCCCAGCATTTT; CDR3 protein: CASSYSNVVSQPQHF
D gene: -; J gene: TRBJ1-2; V gene: TRBV10-1; clone size: once; CDR3 DNA: TGCGCCAGCCTCGGGGGGGGTTACTATGGCTACACCTTC; CDR3 protein: CASLGGGYYGYTF
D gene: -; J gene: TRBJ2-5; V gene: TRBV15; clone size: -; CDR3 DNA: TGTGCCACCAGCTCCCGGCAGACCCAGTACTTC; CDR3 protein: CATSSRQTQYF
D gene: TRBD1; J gene: TRBJ1-2; V gene: TRBV7-8; clone size: -; CDR3 DNA: TGTGCCAGCAGCCCTGACCTAGACAGGGGCTATGGCTACACCTTC; CDR3 protein: CASSPDLDRGYGYTF
D gene: -; J gene: TRBJ1-1; V gene: TRBV28; clone size: once; CDR3 DNA: TGTGCCAGCAGTTTATACGGGGGTAAATCTGAAGCTTTCTTT; CDR3 protein: CASSLYGGKSEAFF
D gene: TRBD1; J gene: TRBJ2-2; V gene: TRBV7-2; clone size: few; CDR3 DNA: TGTGCCAGCAGCTTCTCGGACAGGGCGAACACCGGGGAGCTGTTTTTT; CDR3 protein: CASSFSDRANTGELFF
D gene: -; J gene: TRBJ2-6; V gene: TRBV28; clone size: -; CDR3 DNA: TGTGCCAGCAGTTTAGTTTCGGCAGCTGGGGCCAACGTCCTGACTTTC; CDR3 protein: CASSLVSAAGANVLTF
D gene: -; J gene: TRBJ1-5; V gene: TRBV28; clone size: -; CDR3 DNA: TGTGCCAGCAGTTTCTCTCGAACCGTCCAGCCCCAGCATTTT; CDR3 protein: CASSFSRTVQPQHF
D gene: -; J gene: TRBJ1-1; V gene: TRBV27; clone size: -; CDR3 DNA: TGTGCCAGCAGCACCCCCAGGGGGAACACTGAAGCTTTCTTT; CDR3 protein: CASSTPRGNTEAFF
D gene: -; J gene: TRBJ1-1; V gene: TRBV15; clone size: -; CDR3 DNA: TGTGCCACCAGCAGATTCCACAGCAGCTTGAACACTGAAGCTTTCTTT; CDR3 protein: CATSRFHSSLNTEAFF